This TCR beta chain appears in the sequencing data of a study of CD8 T cells in ankylosing spondylitis (dated by TCRdb to the late 2010s). About the investigation overall: T cell receptor beta repertoires were profiled in healthy donors and ankylosing spondylitis patients so that disease-linked TCR variants could be found. In total, the full study cohort was made up of some 100 healthy donors and some 26 ankylosing spondylitis patients. Peripheral blood samples were taken, and synovial fluid was additionally collected from ankylosing spondylitis patients.

These reads were obtained on an Illumina HiSeq 2500. Quantitative 5'-RACE with molecular barcodes was the method used to prepare the TCR beta libraries. Concerning the study's data processing: A new computational method, built on a probabilistic model of VDJ rearrangement, was used to identify disease-linked TCR variants. In-frame beta chains were kept once TCRdb had trimmed the public reads at Q25 with fastp and called clones with MiXCR. Entries that share a CDR3 protein sequence are merged under the most common genes and DNA. What appears here as the V and J calls and clone size reflects TCRdb's work, not the paper's. For this sample the table gives 150,000 to 200,000 distinct CDR3 sequences, of which approximately 16% were detected only once. About 8.3% of the sample comes from the top ten. V lost 6 bases and J lost 12 bases, and the count of bases not matched to a germline gene is 14. The CDR3 spans 13 residues, from the cysteine through the phenylalanine. The retained sequence is limited to the CDR3, 39 bases, with the frame set at the first base. For CDR1 and CDR2, the germline V gene lists SQVTM and ANQGSEA.

This clonotype was found many times. The antigen this receptor binds is unknown. Within one base of it there is no much larger clone, and no base qualities were kept. Results the study describes overall, beyond this receptor: A TCR beta motif made up of seven or eight highly homologous amino acid variants appeared to be characteristic of blood from ankylosing spondylitis patients. In peripheral blood, the disease-linked clones were found at relatively low frequencies and had a CD8+ phenotype. According to the report, matched synovial fluid samples from ankylosing spondylitis patients were significantly enriched for the disease-linked clones. Some of the motif variants had been reported before in the synovial fluid and blood of reactive arthritis patients, a finding that suggests common disease-initiation mechanisms.

Sequencing was done on a sample of blood, either unsorted or a sorted T cell fraction (not recorded which). The sequence links TRBV29-1 to TRBJ1-2, with 9 bases matching TRBD1. This TCR was recovered from a male donor with ankylosing spondylitis or in good health (not recorded which). The DNA reads as follows: TGCAGCGTAGGGAGACCGGACAGGGGCTACCACACCTTC. Its protein product is CSVGRPDRGYHTF.